This T cell receptor beta chain stems from a study of blood T cells in healthy people across ages. The wider study: Every two T cells gave about one barcoded beta molecule via template switching.

At least 5.5 micrograms of total RNA were extracted per sample. The V gene end was trimmed by 1 base and the J gene end by 6 bases; junction bases not matched to a gene: 9. Germline V lookup: CDR1 SGHAT, CDR2 FQNNGV. The CDR3 is made up of 16 amino acids. Alongside a J-beta primer mix, a sample-barcoded 5' primer served in a second PCR lasting roughly 6 to 11 cycles. Each CDR3 protein gets one entry after TCRdb re-called the 5' RACE reads with MiXCR. The profile shows 1.5 million or so distinct CDR3 sequences, 42% of them singletons. The sequenced sample consisted of blood. The TCR was taken from a woman aged 18-30 years in good health. The genes are TRBV11-2 and TRBJ2-3; 8 positions match TRBD2. The CDR3 sequence is CASSLGPGLAVDTQYF. CDR3 sequence (DNA): TGTGCCAGCAGCTTAGGTCCAGGACTAGCCGTGGATACGCAGTATTTT.